Presented here are 19 T cell receptor beta chains from one specimen sequenced in a study of shared clonotypes between healthy human individuals. Data came from immunoSEQ multiplex PCR; TCRdb stores just in-frame clones and leaves some out. The profile shows about 2.3 million clones, 85% to 95% of them singletons. Input material: naive CD4+ T cells from PBMCs. The subset is: CD45RA+ positively selected. All receptors derive from a young man in good health. Some clones in this sample may be carry-over from other donors' samples.

V and J are TRBV27 and TRBJ2-2; D may be TRBD1 (5 bases). From germline, CDR1 is MNHEY and CDR2 SMNVEV (reference sequence). This CDR3 is 17 amino acids long. Trimming removed 0 bases at V and 0 bases at J, with 11 bases between. The DNA for the CDR3 is TGTGCCAGCAGTTTATCCTTGGACACCGCGAACACCGGGGAGCTGTTTTTT. Protein product: CASSLSLDTANTGELFF.

The CDR3 region is CASSPRPRPLGGSYNEQFF. The CDR3 DNA reads as TGTGCCAGCAGCCCTAGACCCCGCCCTCTAGGGGGGTCCTACAATGAGCAGTTCTTC. V and J are TRBV7-9 and TRBJ2-1; D may be TRBD1 or TRBD2 (6 bases each). Germline-derived CDR1 and CDR2 are SEHNR and FQNEAQ (reference sequence). This CDR3 region has 19 residues. V shed 5 bases and J shed 1 base, with 24 bases lying between them.

Worth noting for this clone: Additional DNA sequences in this sample encode the identical CDR3. The CDR3 is CASGDSYNQPQHF. Written as DNA, the CDR3 is TGTGCCAGTGGCGACAGCTACAATCAGCCCCAGCATTTT. The J gene is TRBJ1-5, the V gene TRBV6-1; tentative D call: TRBD1 (5 bases). This CDR3 contains 13 residues. Per germline, CDR1 MNHNS and CDR2 SASEGT. V shed 9 bases and J shed 3 bases, with 12 bases lying between them.

V is TRBV5-1 and J is TRBJ2-7; tentatively, D is TRBD1 (5 bases). From germline, CDR1 is SGHRS and CDR2 YFSETQ. V lost 3 bases, J lost 2 bases, and 6 bases lay in between. This CDR3 region has 12 residues. CDR3 sequence (DNA): TGCGCCAGCAGCTCGACAGCCTACGAGCAGTACTTC. This gives the protein CASSSTAYEQYF.

The CDR3 loop is CASSQRGRGGNEQFF. The CDR3, as DNA: TGTGCCAGCAGCCAACGCGGGAGAGGAGGCAATGAGCAGTTCTTC. This chain connects TRBV4-2 to TRBJ2-1; 7 bases fit TRBD2. This CDR3 is built from 15 residues. The germline gives CDR1 LGHNA, CDR2 YNFKEQ. Trimming at V came to 2 bases and at J to 6 bases, leaving 7 bases not matched to a gene.

The CDR3 sequence: CASSRTEGAEQYF. DNA for the CDR3: TGTGCCAGCAGCCGTACAGAGGGGGCCGAGCAGTACTTC. J is TRBJ2-7 and V is TRBV7-2; 7 bases map to TRBD1. Germline trimming cut 5 bases from V and 6 bases from J; bases unmatched to any gene: 7. Looked up from germline, CDR1 is SGHTA and CDR2 is FQGNSA. The CDR3 length is 13 residues.

J is TRBJ1-1 and V is TRBV5-4, with 8 bases that match TRBD1. Unmatched junction bases numbered 2, after V lost 0 bases and J lost 1 base. CDR3 length: 15 residues. CDR1 is SGHNT and CDR2 is YYREEE in the germline V gene (reference sequence). The CDR3 spells CASSLDRGENTEAFF. CDR3 bases: TGTGCCAGCAGCTTGGACAGGGGGGAGAACACTGAAGCTTTCTTT.

CDR3 coding DNA: TGTGCCAGTAGAGCGGGCAGCAATCAGCCCCAGCATTTT. Its protein is CASRAGSNQPQHF. The chain couples TRBV19 to TRBJ1-5; D not certain. V gave up 6 bases and J gave up 1 base, with 7 bases separating them. Germline-derived CDR1 and CDR2 are LNHDA and SQIVND (reference sequence). The CDR3 sequence is 13 residues long.

J is TRBJ2-7 and V is TRBV6-5; a weak D match, TRBD1 (6 bases). V lost 2 bases and J lost 0, with 11 bases in between. This CDR3 region has 15 residues. Germline CDR1 reads MNHEY; CDR2 reads SVGAGI. The CDR3, as DNA: TGTGCCAGCAGTTACGGGGGCCCGAGCTCCTACGAGCAGTACTTC. Amino acids: CASSYGGPSSYEQYF.

Worth noting for this clone: Other DNA variants within this sample encode the same CDR3. The V and J genes are TRBV7-2 and TRBJ2-7; D could derive from TRBD1 or TRBD2 (5 bases each). Germline V lookup: CDR1 SGHTA, CDR2 FQGNSA. With 5 bases removed from V and 7 bases from J, the gap between germline ends came to 12 bases. The CDR3 contains 12 residues. CDR3 amino acids: CASSLGVGEQYF. The DNA of the CDR3 is TGTGCCAGCAGCCTGGGGGTGGGGGAGCAGTACTTC.

On this clone itself: The junction departs from germline at one end; a sequencing error may be responsible. The chain recombines TRBV5-4 with TRBJ2-2; TRBD1 agrees at 11 bases. Germline assignment: CDR1 SGHNT and CDR2 YYREEE (reference sequence). This CDR3 contains 18 residues. The CDR3 reads CASSLGPGGTGGTGELFF. For the CDR3, the DNA is TGTGCCAGCAGTTTGGGCCCCGGTGGGACAGGGGGCACCGGGGAGCTGTTTTTT.

The rearrangement uses TRBV7-2 and TRBJ1-1, with D possibly matching TRBD1 (6 bases). The CDR3 has 15 amino acids. Looked up from germline, CDR1 is SGHTA and CDR2 is FQGNSA. V dropped 10 bases and J dropped 3 bases, with 21 bases sitting between them. CDR3 amino acids: CATKPGGSRHTEAFF. The CDR3 bases are TGTGCCACCAAACCCGGGGGCTCAAGGCACACTGAAGCTTTCTTT.

The CDR3 nucleotides are TGTGCCAGCTCACCACCTTCTGGGGGACTAGCGGAGGGGGGATACAATGAGCAGTTCTTC. It translates to CASSPPSGGLAEGGYNEQFF. J is TRBJ2-1 and V is TRBV18; TRBD2 matches 11 bases. The CDR3 totals 20 residues. The V and J ends lost 0 bases and 4 bases, in that order; junction bases with no gene match: 14. Germline V lookup: CDR1 KGHSH, CDR2 LQKENI.

The chain is built from TRBV18 and TRBJ1-1; 8 bases are shared with TRBD1. Unmatched junction bases numbered 2, after V lost 5 bases and J lost 0 bases. Germline-derived CDR1 and CDR2 are KGHSH and LQKENI. This CDR3 has 14 residues. The CDR3 coding sequence is TGTGCCAGCTCATTACAGGGGGTGAACACTGAAGCTTTCTTT. Translating gives CASSLQGVNTEAFF.

On this clone itself: The junction does not match germline at one end; this may be a read error. V gene TRBV5-1 combines with J gene TRBJ1-1; a weak D match, TRBD1 (6 bases). CDR1 is SGHRS, CDR2 YFSETQ, per germline. The CDR3 extends over 16 amino acids. CDR3 bases: TGCGCCAGCAGTGAACGACCCGCCGGGGGGGCCGTCTCCTCTTTTTTT. Protein product: CASSERPAGGAVSSFF.

The chain has TRBV18 and TRBJ2-1; D not certain. The CDR3 runs to 13 residues. Germline V gene lookup returns CDR1 KGHSH and CDR2 LQKENI. Trimming removed 3 bases from V and 5 bases from J, with 8 bases in between. The CDR3 here is CASSPRPDNEQFF. CDR3 sequence (DNA): TGTGCCAGCTCACCGAGACCTGACAATGAGCAGTTCTTC. The whole variable domain, remainder taken from reference TRBV18 and TRBJ2-1, is NAGVMQNPRHLVRRRGQEARLRCSPMKGHSHVYWYRQLPEEGLKFMVYLQKENIIDESGMPKERFSAEFPKEGPSILRIQQVVRGDSAAYFCASSPRPDNEQFFGPGTRLTVL.

CDR3 protein: CASSLWGPASYEQYF. Written as DNA, the CDR3 is TGTGCCAGCAGTTTATGGGGGCCCGCCTCCTACGAGCAGTACTTC. V gene TRBV27 combines with J gene TRBJ2-7; possibly TRBD1 for D (6 bases). This CDR3 has 15 residues. The V and J ends lost 1 base and 0 bases respectively, with 10 bases between them. Germline loops: CDR1 MNHEY, CDR2 SMNVEV (reference sequence).

This clone was observed a handful of times. The rearrangement joins TRBV27 to TRBJ1-3, with a possible D match to TRBD1 (5 bases). Trimming took off 5 bases at V and 0 bases at J, with 8 bases between the two ends. Germline lookup yields CDR1 MNHEY and CDR2 SMNVEV (reference sequence). The CDR3 contains 14 residues. CDR3 in DNA: TGTGCCAGCAGTGGGGGGGGCTCTGGAAACACCATATATTTT. Residues: CASSGGGSGNTIYF.

J is TRBJ1-1 and V is TRBV29-1; the D gene is possibly TRBD1 (5 bases). V lost 5 bases to trimming and J lost 11 bases, with 12 bases between them. The CDR3 is made up of 10 amino acids. Germline values: CDR1 SQVTM, CDR2 ANQGSEA. The CDR3 nucleotides read TGCAGCGTTACCCAGGGTTTTGCTTTCTTT. Protein sequence: CSVTQGFAFF.